The clone carrying this T cell receptor beta chain was seen more than once but under ten times. A read error may be the cause here, since a much bigger clone is one base away. The data derive from a study of tumor and adjacent non-tumor tissue in lung cancer. In the study overall: On average, productive TCRbeta reads reached roughly 3.9 million per sample.

The template was RNA from unsorted bulk tissue. The library came from three nested PCR rounds adapted from ARM-PCR protocols. Via MiXCR, TCRdb re-called the multiplex PCR reads, giving one row per CDR3 protein. Among 100,000 to 120,000 distinct CDR3 sequences listed, approximately 87% were seen once. Sequenced sample: lung tumor tissue. The sequence came from a man between 65 and 85 years old with non-small cell lung cancer.

Here the CDR3 DNA reads TGTGCCGGCATATACACCACGAACACTGAAGCTTTCTTT. Protein: CAGIYTTNTEAFF. This rearrangement joins TRBV7-9 to TRBJ1-1; D ambiguous. The CDR3 consists of 13 residues. CDR1 is SEHNR, CDR2 FQNEAQ, per germline (reference sequence). Trimming left V 11 bases short and J 1 base short, with 14 bases between.